This paragraph covers one T cell receptor beta chain sequence. Its antigen remains undetermined. No base qualities exist here, and no much larger clone lies one base off it. Including the terminal cysteine and phenylalanine, the CDR3 comprises 14 residues. CDR3 DNA only is kept here, 42 bases in frame from base 1. The junction carries 13 bases between V and J, which are trimmed by 6 bases and 4 bases respectively. Per the germline V gene, SNHLY is the CDR1 and FYNNEI is the CDR2. This entry comes from a study of beta chain features in type 1 diabetes (dated by TCRdb to the late 2010s). Describing the broader study: Mean age, gender distribution, total cell number and subset yield did not differ between patients and healthy donors. A total of some 100,000,000 sorted cells were examined across all samples, and a strong correlation was observed between cell number per subset and RNA yield. The study compared TCRB repertoires of sorted circulating CD4+ T cell subsets between recently diagnosed type 1 diabetes patients and matched healthy donors. Whereas all 28 donors provided naive and central memory subsets, regulatory and stem cell-like memory subsets were isolated from just 8 patients and roughly eight healthy donors.

The entire amount of isolated RNA was reverse transcribed using the High Capacity cDNA Reverse Transcription Kit, so the sequenced TCRB transcripts were expressed ones. Deep immunoSEQ sequencing was applied to naive, central memory and regulatory T cell samples, giving an average of roughly 3.3 million total reads per sample. After sorted cells were lysed in RLT buffer, RNA was extracted with DNase-treated RNeasy Micro or Mini kits, with the choice depending on cell number. Each cell subset was processed separately to prevent cross-contamination, with patient and healthy donor samples processed together. The immunoSEQ multiplex PCR was used to amplify TCRB sequences from cDNA, yielding 87-bp fragments that span the CDR3 region. Sequencing of the amplicons was done on the Illumina HiSeq platform. On the study's bioinformatics: Synthetic template baselines were used to correct PCR bias computationally, reads within Hamming distance 2 were collapsed together, and singletons that could not be merged were discarded. Reads were aligned against IMGT so that V, D and J genes, CDR3 length and insertions or deletions at six rearrangement sites could be assigned. Within each subset, clonotype counts were normalized to sorted cell number, after which true diversity and Gini coefficients were computed with the tcR R package. The overlap coefficient, calculated on TCRB nucleotide sequences, was used to quantify repertoire sharing. As a proxy for the pre-selection repertoire, out-of-frame TCRB sequences from naive cells were analyzed. Held by TCRdb, this immuneACCESS table contains in-frame sequences only and omits some clones. Under half of the omission traces to an unresolved V gene where checked; the cause of the rest is unknown. Clone size and the V and J calls come from that table; the DNA yielded D and trimming. The sample table lists 250,000 to 350,000 clones, 14% to 15% of them with a count of one. More than 0.015% of the sample is taken by the ten largest.

Each donor gave one peripheral blood draw, about 100 mL on average, collected into heparinised tubes. Using a panel that included CD45RO, CCR7, CD25, CD127, CD95 and CD27, naive, central memory, regulatory and stem cell-like memory CD4+ T cells were sorted on a BD FACSAria II. Every sorted population had a purity above 98%. Right away, PBMCs were isolated by Lymphoprep density gradient centrifugation and were stained directly, with no culture step. So that batch effects would be minimized, each experiment stained and sorted samples in pairs, pairing one healthy donor with one patient. Summary of the overall study and its limitations: Naive, central memory and regulatory TCRB repertoires appeared to be more alike among patients than among healthy donors. Fewer insertions and more nucleotide deletions at VDJ recombination sites were observed in patients with type 1 diabetes, implying thymic rearrangement abnormalities. Because small numbers of individuals were included in the HLA sub-analyses, any influence of HLA type on TCRB rearrangement was left unresolved. Sequencing cDNA rather than genomic DNA could over-represent highly expressing activated cells, although activation and CD3 levels did not differ between groups. Shorter templates might be favored by PCR, yet because patient and control samples were amplified and corrected together, any such skew would affect both groups equally. Type 1 diabetes patients showed a moderate but significant shortening of TCRB CDR3 length in all four CD4+ subsets.

The sequence is built from TRBV2 and TRBJ2-1; the D gene is perhaps TRBD2, from 6 matching bases. The sequence was obtained from a man aged 18-30 years with type 1 diabetes. Material: naive CD4+ T cells from blood. The intended sense of this specimen's cell subset or site label: true naive CD4+ T cells. CDR3 protein: CASSGGGSYNEQFF. DNA sequence: TGTGCCAGCAGCGGTGGGGGGAGTTACAATGAGCAGTTCTTC.